A selection of T cell receptor beta chains follows, all from one sample in a study of T cell changes during pregnancy in multiple sclerosis. Produced via immunoSEQ multiplex PCR; TCRdb's table is partial and in-frame only. The sample carries about 39,000 clones, about nine tenths recorded once. The sequencing used CD4+ T cells from peripheral blood mononuclear cells, collected after pregnancy. The receptor set was obtained from a female donor in good health, enrolled as a control in a pregnancy study. Both conserved end residues are part of each CDR3. Each record gives: V gene, clone size, J gene, D gene, CDR3 protein, CDR3 DNA. A D gene is named only where the DNA matches it firmly. Rows give clone size only sometimes, using once, few, many, or a class for an expanded clone.

V gene: TRBV4-1; clone size: NA; J gene: TRBJ1-6; D gene: NA; CDR3 protein: CASSQESLNSPLHF; CDR3 DNA: TGCGCCAGCAGCCAAGAAAGCCTTAATTCACCCCTCCACTTT
V gene: TRBV7-2; clone size: NA; J gene: TRBJ1-1; D gene: TRBD1; CDR3 protein: CASSSRQGSTEAFF; CDR3 DNA: TGTGCCAGCAGCTCGCGACAGGGGAGCACTGAAGCTTTCTTT
V gene: TRBV28; clone size: NA; J gene: TRBJ1-4; D gene: TRBD1; CDR3 protein: CASSLTEGAGEKLFF; CDR3 DNA: TGTGCCAGCAGTTTAACTGAGGGGGCAGGAGAAAAACTGTTTTTT
V gene: TRBV12-5; clone size: NA; J gene: TRBJ2-3; D gene: TRBD1; CDR3 protein: CASGSGTVSTDTQYF; CDR3 DNA: TGTGCTAGTGGTTCGGGGACAGTAAGCACAGATACGCAGTATTTT
V gene: TRBV7-7; clone size: NA; J gene: TRBJ2-5; D gene: TRBD1; CDR3 protein: CASSPTGTGGETQYF; CDR3 DNA: TGTGCCAGCAGCCCAACCGGGACAGGGGGTGAGACCCAGTACTTC
V gene: TRBV6-1; clone size: NA; J gene: TRBJ2-4; D gene: TRBD1; CDR3 protein: CASFPGTGNNIQYF; CDR3 DNA: TGTGCCAGCTTCCCCGGGACAGGGAATAACATTCAGTACTTC
V gene: TRBV5-1; clone size: once; J gene: TRBJ2-7; D gene: TRBD2; CDR3 protein: CASSLGGGLGYEQYF; CDR3 DNA: TGCGCCAGCAGCCTCGGGGGGGGGCTAGGCTACGAGCAGTACTTC
V gene: TRBV19; clone size: NA; J gene: TRBJ1-2; D gene: TRBD1; CDR3 protein: CASSTFGTGSYGYTF; CDR3 DNA: TGTGCCAGTAGTACCTTCGGGACAGGATCCTATGGCTACACCTTC
V gene: TRBV19; clone size: NA; J gene: TRBJ2-1; D gene: TRBD2; CDR3 protein: CASRGAGGPSYNEQFF; CDR3 DNA: TGTGCCAGTAGGGGAGCGGGAGGCCCATCCTACAATGAGCAGTTCTTC
V gene: TRBV28; clone size: NA; J gene: TRBJ2-7; D gene: NA; CDR3 protein: CASSPISYEQYF; CDR3 DNA: TGTGCCAGCAGTCCCATCTCCTACGAGCAGTACTTC
V gene: TRBV29-1; clone size: NA; J gene: TRBJ2-7; D gene: TRBD1; CDR3 protein: CSAAGTGAYEQYF; CDR3 DNA: TGCAGCGCGGCCGGGACAGGGGCCTACGAGCAGTACTTC
V gene: TRBV4-1; clone size: NA; J gene: TRBJ2-5; D gene: NA; CDR3 protein: CASGLPGETQYF; CDR3 DNA: TGCGCCAGCGGACTTCCCGGCGAGACCCAGTACTTC
V gene: TRBV28; clone size: NA; J gene: TRBJ1-2; D gene: TRBD1; CDR3 protein: CASRGQGTYGYTF; CDR3 DNA: TGTGCCAGCAGGGGACAGGGAACCTATGGCTACACCTTC
V gene: TRBV5-1; clone size: NA; J gene: TRBJ1-2; D gene: TRBD1; CDR3 protein: CASSWGQVDDYGYTF; CDR3 DNA: TGCGCCAGCAGCTGGGGACAGGTCGACGACTATGGCTACACCTTC
V gene: TRBV9; clone size: once; J gene: TRBJ2-7; D gene: NA; CDR3 protein: CASSKDSSYEQYF; CDR3 DNA: TGTGCCAGCAGCAAAGACAGCTCCTACGAGCAGTACTTC
V gene: TRBV28; clone size: NA; J gene: TRBJ1-2; D gene: NA; CDR3 protein: CASSFAGIHGYTF; CDR3 DNA: TGTGCCAGCAGTTTCGCAGGGATACATGGCTACACCTTC
V gene: TRBV30; clone size: NA; J gene: TRBJ2-6; D gene: NA; CDR3 protein: CAWRTSGANVLTF; CDR3 DNA: TGTGCCTGGAGAACTTCTGGGGCCAACGTCCTGACTTTC